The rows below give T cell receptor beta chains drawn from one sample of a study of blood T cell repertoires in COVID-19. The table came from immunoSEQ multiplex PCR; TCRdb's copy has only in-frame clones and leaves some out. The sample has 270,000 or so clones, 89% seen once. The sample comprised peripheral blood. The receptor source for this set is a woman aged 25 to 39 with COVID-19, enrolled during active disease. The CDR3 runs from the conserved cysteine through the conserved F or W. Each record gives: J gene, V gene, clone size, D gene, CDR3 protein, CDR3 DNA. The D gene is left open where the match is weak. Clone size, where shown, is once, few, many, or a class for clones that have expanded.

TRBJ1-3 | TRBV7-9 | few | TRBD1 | CASSFWTGTSGNTIYF | TGTGCCAGCAGCTTTTGGACAGGTACCTCTGGAAACACCATATATTTT
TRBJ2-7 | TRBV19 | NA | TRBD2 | CASSVMTSGGIWTYEQYF | TGTGCCAGTAGTGTTATGACTAGCGGGGGTATTTGGACCTACGAGCAGTACTTC
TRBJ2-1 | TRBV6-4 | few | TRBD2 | CASRERGLNEQFF | TGTGCCAGCAGGGAGCGGGGGCTCAATGAGCAGTTCTTC
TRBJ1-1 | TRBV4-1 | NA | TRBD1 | CASSRLNTGGQDDTEAFF | TGCGCCAGCAGCCGGCTTAATACAGGGGGTCAAGATGACACTGAAGCTTTCTTT
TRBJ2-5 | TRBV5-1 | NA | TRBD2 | CASSSEPGLATTQYF | TGCGCCAGCAGCTCGGAACCGGGACTAGCGACGACCCAGTACTTC
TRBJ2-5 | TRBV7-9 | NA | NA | CASSLGRSGPTVETQYF | TGTGCCAGCAGCTTAGGTCGGTCAGGGCCCACCGTCGAGACCCAGTACTTC
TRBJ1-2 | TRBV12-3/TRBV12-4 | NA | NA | CASSLRQAYGYTF | TGTGCCAGCAGTTTACGACAGGCGTATGGCTACACCTTC
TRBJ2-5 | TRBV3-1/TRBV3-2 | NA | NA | CASSHYGQETQYF | TGTGCCAGCAGCCACTACGGCCAAGAGACCCAGTACTTC
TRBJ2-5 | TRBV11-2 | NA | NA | CASSLGGGGETQYF | TGTGCCAGCAGCTTAGGTGGGGGGGGCGAGACCCAGTACTTC
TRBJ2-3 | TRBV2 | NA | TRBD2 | CASIGRRVDTQYF | TGTGCCAGCATCGGGAGGAGGGTAGATACGCAGTATTTT
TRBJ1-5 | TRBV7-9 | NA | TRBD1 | CASSLDRGNQPQHF | TGTGCCAGCAGCCTCGACAGGGGCAATCAGCCCCAGCATTTT
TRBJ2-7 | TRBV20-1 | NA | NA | CSAYTGWEQYF | TGCAGTGCTTATACAGGTTGGGAGCAGTACTTC
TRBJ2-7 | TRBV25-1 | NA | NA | CASSEYQGKNEQYF | TGTGCCAGCAGTGAATATCAGGGAAAGAACGAGCAGTACTTC
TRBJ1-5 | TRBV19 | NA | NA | CASSIYGNQPQHF | TGTGCCAGTAGTATTTACGGGAATCAGCCCCAGCATTTT
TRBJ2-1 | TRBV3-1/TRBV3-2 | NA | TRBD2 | CASSQSGGLGHEQFF | TGTGCCAGCAGCCAAAGCGGGGGGCTGGGCCATGAGCAGTTCTTC
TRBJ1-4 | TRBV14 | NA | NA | CASSQDSVFEKLFF | TGTGCCAGCAGCCAAGACAGCGTTTTCGAAAAACTGTTTTTT
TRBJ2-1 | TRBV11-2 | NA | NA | CASSLERWSYNEQFF | TGTGCCAGCAGCTTAGAGCGGTGGTCCTACAATGAGCAGTTCTTC
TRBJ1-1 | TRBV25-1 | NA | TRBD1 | CASSEYKGQGAFF | TGTGCCAGCAGTGAATATAAGGGACAGGGAGCTTTCTTT
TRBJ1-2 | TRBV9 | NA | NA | CASSVGRGNYGYTF | TGTGCCAGCAGCGTAGGAAGGGGTAACTATGGCTACACCTTC
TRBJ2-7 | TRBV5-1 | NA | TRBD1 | CASSLSVTGGAWNEQYF | TGCGCCAGCAGCTTGTCGGTTACAGGGGGCGCTTGGAACGAGCAGTACTTC
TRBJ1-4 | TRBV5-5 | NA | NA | CASSQLTETGEKLFF | TGTGCCAGCAGCCAGCTCACAGAGACAGGTGAAAAACTGTTTTTT
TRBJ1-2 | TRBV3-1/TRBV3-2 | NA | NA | CASSKEGGMAYTF | TGTGCCAGCAGTAAGGAGGGGGGGATGGCCTACACCTTC
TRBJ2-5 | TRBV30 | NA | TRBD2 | CAWGWGGETQYF | TGTGCCTGGGGATGGGGGGGGGAGACCCAGTACTTC
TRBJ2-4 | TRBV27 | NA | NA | CASSLSPVEAKNIQYF | TGTGCCAGCAGTTTATCTCCAGTTGAAGCCAAAAACATTCAGTACTTC
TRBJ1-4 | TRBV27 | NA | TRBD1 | CASSHGTGYTNEKLFF | TGTGCCAGCAGTCACGGGACAGGGTACACTAATGAAAAACTGTTTTTT
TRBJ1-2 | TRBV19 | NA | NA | CASTPDRYYGYTF | TGTGCCAGTACTCCAGACAGATACTATGGCTACACCTTC
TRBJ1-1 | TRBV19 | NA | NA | CASSYPDRKPFF | TGTGCCAGTAGTTACCCCGACAGAAAACCTTTCTTT